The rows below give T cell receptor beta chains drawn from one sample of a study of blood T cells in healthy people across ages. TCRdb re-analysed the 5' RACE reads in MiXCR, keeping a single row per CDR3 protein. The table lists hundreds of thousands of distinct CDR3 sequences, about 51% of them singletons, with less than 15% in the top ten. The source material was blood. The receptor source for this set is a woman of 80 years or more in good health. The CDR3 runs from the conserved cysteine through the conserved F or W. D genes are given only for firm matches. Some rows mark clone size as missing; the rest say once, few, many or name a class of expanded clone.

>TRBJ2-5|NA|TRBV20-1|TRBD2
CSARVGRGVGNEQYF
TGCAGTGCTAGAGTGGGTCGGGGGGTTGGAAATGAGCAGTACTTC
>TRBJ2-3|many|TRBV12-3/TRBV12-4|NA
CASSFPGAYTDTQYF
TGTGCCAGCAGTTTCCCGGGGGCCTACACAGATACGCAGTATTTT
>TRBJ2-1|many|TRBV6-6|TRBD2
CASSLWGLAGGSSYNEQFF
TGTGCCAGCAGCCTATGGGGACTAGCGGGGGGGAGCTCCTACAATGAGCAGTTCTTC
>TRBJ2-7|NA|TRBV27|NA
CASRPTRQNYEQYF
TGTGCCAGCAGACCCACGAGACAGAACTACGAGCAGTACTTC
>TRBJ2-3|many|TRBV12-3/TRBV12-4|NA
CASRASTDTQYF
TGTGCCAGCAGAGCTAGCACAGATACGCAGTATTTT
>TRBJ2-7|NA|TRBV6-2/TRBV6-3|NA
CASSRRTRRTYEQYF
TGTGCCAGCAGCCGAAGGACGAGGCGAACCTACGAGCAGTACTTC
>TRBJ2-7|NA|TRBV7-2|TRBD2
CASSWRTSGSIYEQYF
TGTGCCAGCAGCTGGAGGACTAGCGGGAGTATCTACGAGCAGTACTTC
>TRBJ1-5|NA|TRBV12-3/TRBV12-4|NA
CASSLKGSDQLQHF
TGTGCCAGCAGTTTAAAGGGAAGCGATCAGCTCCAGCATTTT
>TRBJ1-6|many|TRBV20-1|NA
CSARAWQYNSPLHF
TGCAGTGCTAGAGCATGGCAGTATAATTCACCCCTCCACTTT
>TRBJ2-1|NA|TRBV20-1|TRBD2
CSAGLAGGSGFF
TGCAGTGCTGGGCTAGCGGGAGGGTCTGGGTTCTTC
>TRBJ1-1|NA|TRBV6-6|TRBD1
CASTIQGINTEAFF
TGTGCCAGCACCATACAGGGGATAAACACTGAAGCTTTCTTT
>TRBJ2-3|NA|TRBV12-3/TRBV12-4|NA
CASRRIRGVSADTQYF
TGTGCCAGCAGGAGAATCAGGGGGGTGAGCGCAGATACGCAGTATTTT
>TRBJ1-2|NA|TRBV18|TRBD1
CASSPLPGQGVLGYGYTF
TGTGCCAGCTCACCACTCCCGGGACAGGGGGTTCTAGGCTATGGCTACACCTTC
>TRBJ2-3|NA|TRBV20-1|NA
CSANFRGTDTQYF
TGCAGTGCTAATTTCAGGGGAACAGATACGCAGTATTTT
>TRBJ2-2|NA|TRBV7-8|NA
CASSLWGVDTGELFF
TGTGCCAGCAGCTTATGGGGGGTTGACACCGGGGAGCTGTTTTTT
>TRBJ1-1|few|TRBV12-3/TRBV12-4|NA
CASNRDARGGAFF
TGTGCCAGCAACAGGGACGCCCGGGGAGGGGCTTTCTTT
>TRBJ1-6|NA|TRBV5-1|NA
CASSVEPGLLNNSPLHF
TGCGCCAGCAGCGTTGAACCTGGACTTCTTAATAATTCACCCCTCCACTTT
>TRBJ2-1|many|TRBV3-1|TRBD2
CASTVGLAVTTYNEQFF
TGTGCCAGCACCGTGGGACTAGCGGTAACCACCTACAATGAGCAGTTCTTC
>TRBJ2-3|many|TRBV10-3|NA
CAIRGGTDTQYF
TGTGCCATTCGGGGTGGCACAGATACGCAGTATTTT
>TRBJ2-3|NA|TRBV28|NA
CASSTYYTDTQYF
TGTGCCAGCAGTACGTACTACACAGATACGCAGTATTTT